The 18 T cell receptor beta chains below were found in one sample sequenced in a study. TCRdb used MiXCR to reprocess the 5' RACE reads, holding one entry per CDR3 protein. The table lists just over 60,000 distinct CDR3 sequences, 25% to 30% of them singletons. Sequencing used tumor-infiltrating naive CD4+ T cells sorted from the breast tumor. Subset of the sample: naive CD4+ T cells, CD4+CD45RA+CD25-. These receptor sequences come from a female donor with breast cancer.

The chain carries TRBV7-3 and TRBJ2-5, with 11 bases fitting TRBD2. The length of the CDR3 is 14 residues. The V and J ends lost 5 bases and 4 bases, in that order; junction bases with no gene match: 3. Germline-derived CDR1 and CDR2 are SGHTA and FQGTGA. CDR3 sequence reads: CASSHGLAGETQYF. The CDR3 region has the DNA TGTGCCAGCAGCCATGGACTAGCGGGAGAGACCCAGTACTTC.

With regard to this clonotype: Mismatch with germline at one junction end may stem from a read error. The V gene is TRBV5-1, the J gene TRBJ2-7; tentative D call: TRBD2 (6 bases). In germline, CDR1 is SGHRS, CDR2 YFSETQ. This CDR3 comprises 13 residues. As DNA, the CDR3 is TGCGCCGGCAGCCGGGACTTAACCTACGAGCAGTACTTC. Translated: CAGSRDLTYEQYF.

This chain links TRBV4-1 with TRBJ1-2; D remains unclear. V shed 0 bases and J shed 1 base, with 6 bases lying between them. The CDR3 runs 14 residues. The germline V gene encodes CDR1 MGHRA and CDR2 YSYEKL. The CDR3 here is CASSQDQINYGYTF. The CDR3 nucleotides read TGCGCCAGCAGCCAAGATCAAATTAACTATGGCTACACCTTC.

V gene TRBV27 combines with J gene TRBJ2-4; TRBD2 matches at 13 bases. The CDR3 is 18 amino acids. Trimming cost V 8 bases and J 12 bases; bases outside gene matches: 22. Germline V gives CDR1 MNHEY, CDR2 SMNVEV (reference sequence). The CDR3 DNA reads as TGTGCCAGCCAAAGTTTAAAAAGTCGGACTAGCGGGAGATTCGATCAGTACTTC. Amino acid sequence: CASQSLKSRTSGRFDQYF.

The V and J genes are TRBV28 and TRBJ1-5, with 10 nucleotides matching TRBD1. Germline CDR1 MDHEN, CDR2 SYDVKM. The CDR3 extends over 14 amino acids. Losses at the gene ends were 6 bases for V and 4 bases for J; bases not matched to a gene: 3. CDR3 sequence: CASRRTGGNQPQHF. In DNA, the CDR3 is TGTGCCAGCAGGAGGACAGGGGGGAATCAGCCCCAGCATTTT.

The V gene is TRBV10-3, the J gene TRBJ1-1; D is perhaps TRBD1 (5 bases). Germline V gene sequence: CDR1 ENHRY, CDR2 SYGVKD. Trimming pared 8 bases from V and 12 bases from J, leaving 16 bases between. The CDR3 is 11 amino acids. CDR3 DNA: TGTGCCATCGGCGGTCGAGGGGATACTTTCTTT. Its translation: CAIGGRGDTFF.

The chain couples TRBV7-2 to TRBJ1-1; no firm D call. V shed 0 bases and J shed 4 bases, with 9 bases lying between them. The CDR3 length is 14 residues. The germline V gene encodes CDR1 SGHTA and CDR2 FQGNSA. CDR3 in DNA: TGTGCCAGCAGCTTAGCTTGGTTGGGCACTGAAGCTTTCTTT. This codes for CASSLAWLGTEAFF.

This clonotype was seen a handful of times. The V gene is TRBV7-8, the J gene TRBJ2-5, with 7 bases identical to TRBD1. The CDR3 extends over 14 amino acids. With 5 bases clipped from V and 2 bases from J, the junction kept 5 bases outside the gene matches. The V gene's germline CDR1 is SGHVS and CDR2 FQNEAQ. The CDR3 bases are TGTGCCAGCAGCCCCTGGGACAGACAAGAGACCCAGTACTTC. As protein: CASSPWDRQETQYF.

This chain connects TRBV6-2 or TRBV6-3 to TRBJ1-1; tentatively, D is TRBD1 (5 bases). Trimming stripped 0 bases from V and 10 bases from J, with 18 bases between. Per germline, CDR1 MNHEY and CDR2 SVGEGT. There are 15 residues in the CDR3. The CDR3 is CASSYSRPGREGAFF. Here the CDR3 DNA reads TGTGCCAGCAGTTACTCGAGGCCAGGGAGGGAAGGAGCTTTCTTT.

This clonotype was seen only a few times. The gene calls are TRBV7-9 and TRBJ1-4; 9 nucleotides line up with TRBD1. Germline V gene sequence: CDR1 SEHNR, CDR2 FQNEAQ (reference sequence). After removal of 5 bases from V and 7 bases from J, the junction contained 5 bases not matched to a gene. There are 14 residues in the CDR3. CDR3 region: CASSPGTGSEKLFF. The DNA of the CDR3 is TGTGCCAGCAGCCCCGGGACAGGGAGTGAAAAACTGTTTTTT. Full variable domain (remainder filled in from reference TRBV7-9 and TRBJ1-4): DTGVSQNPRHKITKRGQNVTFRCDPISEHNRLYWYRQTLGQGPEFLTYFQNEAQLEKSRLLSDRFSAERPKGSFSTLEIQRTEQGDSAMYLCASSPGTGSEKLFFGSGTQLSVL.

The V and J genes are TRBV6-1 and TRBJ1-1; a weak D match, TRBD1 (5 bases). Germline loops: CDR1 MNHNS, CDR2 SASEGT. Trimming removed 6 bases at V and 4 bases at J, with 18 bases between. The CDR3 totals 15 residues. CDR3 DNA sequence: TGTGCCAGCAGCCCCCTACCCTATGGGGCCACTGAAGCTTTCTTT. It translates to CASSPLPYGATEAFF.

By sample fraction, this clonotype is medium-sized. The gene calls are TRBV29-1 and TRBJ2-2; 7 bases are a match to TRBD1. J was trimmed by 0 bases and V by 7 bases; bases with no gene match: 8. Germline assignment: CDR1 SQVTM and CDR2 ANQGSEA. CDR3 size: 15 residues. The CDR3 is CSANPGTANTGELFF. In DNA form, the CDR3 reads TGCAGCGCCAATCCCGGGACAGCGAACACCGGGGAGCTGTTTTTT.

The chain has TRBV2 and TRBJ1-1; 7 bases fit TRBD1. Germline V CDR1 and CDR2: SNHLY, FYNNEI. The ends lost 3 bases at V and 1 base at J; junction bases unmatched: 11. The CDR3 extends over 17 amino acids. CDR3 DNA sequence: TGTGCCAGCAGTGATAGCACGTTACAGGGGAGGAACACTGAAGCTTTCTTT. It encodes CASSDSTLQGRNTEAFF.

The DNA for the CDR3 is TGCGCCAGCAGCTTGAATCAAGATACGCAGTATTTT. It encodes CASSLNQDTQYF. This chain uses TRBV5-1 with TRBJ2-3; D is uncertain. CDR1 SGHRS and CDR2 YFSETQ come from the germline V gene. V lost 1 base and J lost 5, with 5 bases in between. There are 12 residues in the CDR3. Complete variable domain (other parts from reference TRBV5-1 and TRBJ2-3): KAGVTQTPRYLIKTRGQQVTLSCSPISGHRSVSWYQQTPGQGLQFLFEYFSETQRNKGNFPGRFSGRQFSNSRSEMNVSTLELGDSALYLCASSLNQDTQYFGPGTRLTVL.

This clonotype was picked up many times. The gene calls are TRBV7-2 and TRBJ1-5; the D gene is possibly TRBD1 (5 bases). Trimming took off 2 bases at V and 7 bases at J, with 12 bases between the two ends. The CDR3 loop spans 14 amino acids. The germline V gene encodes CDR1 SGHTA and CDR2 FQGNSA. The CDR3 region has the DNA TGTGCCAGCAGCTTATTGGCAGGGCGCCAGCCCCAGCATTTT. Protein: CASSLLAGRQPQHF. The full variable domain, in which reference TRBV7-2 and TRBJ1-5 provide the parts outside the CDR3, is GAGVSQSPSNKVTEKGKDVELRCDPISGHTALYWYRQSLGQGLEFLIYFQGNSAPDKSGLPSDRFSAERTGGSVSTLTIQRTQQEDSAVYLCASSLLAGRQPQHFGDGTRLSIL.

V is TRBV20-1 and J is TRBJ2-2; D call uncertain. CDR3 length equals 12 residues. The ends were cut back, 6 bases at V and 6 bases at J, with 11 bases in the middle. Germline CDR1 and CDR2: DFQATT and SNEGSKA (reference sequence). CDR3: CSARRRSGELFF. The CDR3 DNA reads as TGCAGTGCCAGGCGGAGATCCGGGGAGCTGTTTTTT.

The chain is built from TRBV20-1 and TRBJ2-1; D uncertain. V lost 7 bases and J 5 bases, leaving 9 bases between the germline ends. Germline-derived CDR1 and CDR2 are DFQATT and SNEGSKA (reference sequence). The CDR3 sequence is 11 residues long. CDR3 in DNA: TGCAGTGGGACGACCCACAATGAGCAGTTCTTC. Translation gives CSGTTHNEQFF.

The sample holds a few counts of this clonotype. The V gene is TRBV9, the J gene TRBJ2-5; perhaps TRBD2 as D (6 bases). This CDR3 is 14 amino acids long. The ends were cut back, 5 bases at V and 3 bases at J, with 14 bases in the middle. From germline, CDR1 is SGDLS and CDR2 YYNGEE. CDR3 DNA sequence: TGTGCCAGCAGTAGTCCGGGACTTAAAGAGACCCAGTACTTC. Its protein is CASSSPGLKETQYF.